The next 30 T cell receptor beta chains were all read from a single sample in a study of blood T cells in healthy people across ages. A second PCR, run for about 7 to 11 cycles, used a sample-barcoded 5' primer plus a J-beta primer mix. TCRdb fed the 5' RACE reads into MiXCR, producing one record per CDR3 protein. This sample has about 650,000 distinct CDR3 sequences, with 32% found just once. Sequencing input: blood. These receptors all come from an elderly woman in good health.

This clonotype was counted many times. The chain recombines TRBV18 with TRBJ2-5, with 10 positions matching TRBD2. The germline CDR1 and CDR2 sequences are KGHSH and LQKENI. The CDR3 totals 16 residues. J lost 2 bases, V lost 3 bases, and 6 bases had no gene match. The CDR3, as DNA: TGTGCCAGCTCACCGCCGGGACTAGCGAATCAAGAGACCCAGTACTTC. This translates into CASSPPGLANQETQYF.

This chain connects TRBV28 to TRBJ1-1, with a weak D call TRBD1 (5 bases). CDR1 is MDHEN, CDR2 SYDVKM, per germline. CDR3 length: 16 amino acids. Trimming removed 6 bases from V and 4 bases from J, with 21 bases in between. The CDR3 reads CASRIDRGQGVTEAFF. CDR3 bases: TGTGCCAGCAGAATCGACCGGGGCCAAGGGGTCACTGAAGCTTTCTTT.

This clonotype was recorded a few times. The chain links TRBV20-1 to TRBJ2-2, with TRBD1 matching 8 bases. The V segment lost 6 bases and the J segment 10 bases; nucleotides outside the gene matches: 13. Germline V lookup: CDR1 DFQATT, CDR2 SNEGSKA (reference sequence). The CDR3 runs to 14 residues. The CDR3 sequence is CSAERWQGAKELFF. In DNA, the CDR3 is TGCAGTGCGGAGAGGTGGCAGGGGGCGAAGGAGCTGTTTTTT.

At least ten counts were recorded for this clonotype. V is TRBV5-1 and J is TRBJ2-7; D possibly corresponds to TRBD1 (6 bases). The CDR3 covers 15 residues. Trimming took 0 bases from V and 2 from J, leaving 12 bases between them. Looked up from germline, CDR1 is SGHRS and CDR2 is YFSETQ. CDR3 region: CASSLATGTPYEQYF. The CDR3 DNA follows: TGCGCCAGCAGCTTGGCCACAGGGACCCCCTACGAGCAGTACTTC.

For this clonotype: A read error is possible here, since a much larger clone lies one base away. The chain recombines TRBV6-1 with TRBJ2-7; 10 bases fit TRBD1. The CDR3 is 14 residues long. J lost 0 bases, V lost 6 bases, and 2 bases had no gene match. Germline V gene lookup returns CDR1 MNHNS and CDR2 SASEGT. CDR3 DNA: TGTGCCAGCAGGAGGGACAGGGGCTCCTACGAGCAGTACTTC. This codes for CASRRDRGSYEQYF.

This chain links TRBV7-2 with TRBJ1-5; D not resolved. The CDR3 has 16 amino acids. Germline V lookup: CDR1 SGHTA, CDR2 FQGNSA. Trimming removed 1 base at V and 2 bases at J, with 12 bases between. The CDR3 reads CASSLEVEEGNQPQHF. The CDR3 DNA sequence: TGTGCCAGCAGCTTAGAAGTGGAAGAAGGCAATCAGCCCCAGCATTTT. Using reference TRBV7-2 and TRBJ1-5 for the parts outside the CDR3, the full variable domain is GAGVSQSPSNKVTEKGKDVELRCDPISGHTALYWYRQSLGQGLEFLIYFQGNSAPDKSGLPSDRFSAERTGGSVSTLTIQRTQQEDSAVYLCASSLEVEEGNQPQHFGDGTRLSIL.

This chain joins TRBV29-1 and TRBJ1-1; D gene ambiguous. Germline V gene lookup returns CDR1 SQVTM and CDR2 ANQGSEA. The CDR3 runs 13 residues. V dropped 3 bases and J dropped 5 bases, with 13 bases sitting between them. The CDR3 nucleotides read TGCAGCGTTGACCACCGGCCCCAAACTGAAGCTTTCTTT. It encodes CSVDHRPQTEAFF.

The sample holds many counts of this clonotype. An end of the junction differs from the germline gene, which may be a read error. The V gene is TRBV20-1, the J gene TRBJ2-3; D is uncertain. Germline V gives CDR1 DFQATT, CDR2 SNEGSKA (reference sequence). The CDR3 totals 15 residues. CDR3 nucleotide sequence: TGCAGTGCCAGAGAACGCGGTAGGGCCCAAGGTACGCAGTATTTT. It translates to CSARERGRAQGTQYF.

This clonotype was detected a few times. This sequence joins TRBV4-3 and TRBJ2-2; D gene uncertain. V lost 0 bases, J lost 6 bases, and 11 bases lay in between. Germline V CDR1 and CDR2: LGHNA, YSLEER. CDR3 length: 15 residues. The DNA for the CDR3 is TGCGCCAGCAGCCAAGATTCAGGATGGGCCGGGGAGCTGTTTTTT. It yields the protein CASSQDSGWAGELFF.

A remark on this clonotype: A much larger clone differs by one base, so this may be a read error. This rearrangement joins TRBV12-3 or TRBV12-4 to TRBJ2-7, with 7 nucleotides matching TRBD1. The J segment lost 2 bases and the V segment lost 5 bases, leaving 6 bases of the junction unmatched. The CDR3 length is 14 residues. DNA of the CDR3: TGTGCCAGCAGTGACGGACAGGTTGCCTACGAGCAGTACTTC. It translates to CASSDGQVAYEQYF.

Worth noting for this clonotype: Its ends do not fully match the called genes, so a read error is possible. CDR3 protein: CSVRIGQGSYTF. For the CDR3, the DNA is TGCAGTGTTAGAATTGGACAGGGAAGCTACACCTTC. The chain recombines TRBV20-1 with TRBJ1-2; 8 bases fit TRBD1. This CDR3 contains 12 residues. CDR1 and CDR2 (germline): DFQATT, SNEGSKA (reference sequence).

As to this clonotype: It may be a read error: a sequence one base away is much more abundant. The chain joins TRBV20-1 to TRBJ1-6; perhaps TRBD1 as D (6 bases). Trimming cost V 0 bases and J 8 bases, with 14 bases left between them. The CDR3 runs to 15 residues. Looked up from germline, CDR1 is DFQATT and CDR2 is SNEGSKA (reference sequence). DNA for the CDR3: TGCAGTGCTAGAGATAGGGGGACGAGAGATTCACCCCTCCACTTT. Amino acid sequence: CSARDRGTRDSPLHF.

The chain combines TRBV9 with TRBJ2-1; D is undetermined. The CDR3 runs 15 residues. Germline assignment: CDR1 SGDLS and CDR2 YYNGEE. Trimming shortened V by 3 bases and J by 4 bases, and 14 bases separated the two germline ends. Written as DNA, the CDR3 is TGTGCCAGCAGCGCAAATGGGCAGCCATACAATGAGCAGTTCTTC. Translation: CASSANGQPYNEQFF. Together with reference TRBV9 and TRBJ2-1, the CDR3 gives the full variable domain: DSGVTQTPKHLITATGQRVTLRCSPRSGDLSVYWYQQSLDQGLQFLIQYYNGEERAKGNILERFSAQQFPDLHSELNLSSLELGDSALYFCASSANGQPYNEQFFGPGTRLTVL.

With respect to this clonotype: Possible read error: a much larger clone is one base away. As DNA, the CDR3 is TGTGCCAGCAGCTTAGCACCCCAGGGGGCAAGCTATGAGCAGTTCTTC. This translates into CASSLAPQGASYEQFF. The chain couples TRBV7-2 to TRBJ2-1, with 8 positions matching TRBD1. Trimming removed 0 bases from V and 8 bases from J; junction bases left unmatched: 9. Germline V gene sequence: CDR1 SGHTA, CDR2 FQGNSA. The CDR3 extends over 16 amino acids.

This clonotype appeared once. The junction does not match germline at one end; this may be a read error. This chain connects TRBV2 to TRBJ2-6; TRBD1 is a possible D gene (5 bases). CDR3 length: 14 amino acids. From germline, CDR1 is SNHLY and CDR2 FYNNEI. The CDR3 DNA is TGTGCCAGCAGTATTAGCTCTGGGGCCAACGTCCGGACTTTC. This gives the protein CASSISSGANVRTF.

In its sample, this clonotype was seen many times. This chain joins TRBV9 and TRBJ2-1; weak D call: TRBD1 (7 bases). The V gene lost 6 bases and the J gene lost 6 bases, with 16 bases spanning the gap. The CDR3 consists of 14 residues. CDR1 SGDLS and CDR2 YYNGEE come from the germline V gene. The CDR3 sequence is CASNLQGGGNEQFF. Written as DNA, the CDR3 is TGTGCCAGCAACCTTCAGGGGGGTGGCAATGAGCAGTTCTTC.

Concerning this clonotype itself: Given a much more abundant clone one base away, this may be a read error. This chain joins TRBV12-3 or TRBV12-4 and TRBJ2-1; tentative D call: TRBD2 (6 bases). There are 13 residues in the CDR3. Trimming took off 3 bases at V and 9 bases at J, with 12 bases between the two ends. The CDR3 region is CASSFSRRGEQFF. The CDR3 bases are TGTGCCAGCAGTTTTAGTAGGCGGGGTGAGCAGTTCTTC.

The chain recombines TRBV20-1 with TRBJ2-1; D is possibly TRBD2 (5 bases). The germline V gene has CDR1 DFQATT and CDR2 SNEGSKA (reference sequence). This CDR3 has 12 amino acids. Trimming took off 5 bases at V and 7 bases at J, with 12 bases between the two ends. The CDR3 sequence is CSAGGLTNEQFF. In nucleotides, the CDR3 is TGCAGTGCTGGCGGACTGACGAATGAGCAGTTCTTC.

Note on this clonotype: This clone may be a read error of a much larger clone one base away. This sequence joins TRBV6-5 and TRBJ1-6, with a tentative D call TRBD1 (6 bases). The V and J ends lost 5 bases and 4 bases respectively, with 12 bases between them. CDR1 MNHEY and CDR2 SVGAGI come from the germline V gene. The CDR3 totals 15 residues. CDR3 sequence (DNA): TGTGCCAGCAGTCACACAGGGCCATATAATTCACCCCTCCACTTT. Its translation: CASSHTGPYNSPLHF.

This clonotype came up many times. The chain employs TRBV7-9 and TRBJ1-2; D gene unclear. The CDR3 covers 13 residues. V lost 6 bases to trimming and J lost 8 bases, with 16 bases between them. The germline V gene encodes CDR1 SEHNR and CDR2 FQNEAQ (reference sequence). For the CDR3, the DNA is TGTGCCAGCAGTCCCGGGTCAGCTCCCGGCTACACCTTC. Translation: CASSPGSAPGYTF. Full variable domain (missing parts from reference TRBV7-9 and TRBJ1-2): DTGVSQNPRHKITKRGQNVTFRCDPISEHNRLYWYRQTLGQGPEFLTYFQNEAQLEKSRLLSDRFSAERPKGSFSTLEIQRTEQGDSAMYLCASSPGSAPGYTFGSGTRLTVV.

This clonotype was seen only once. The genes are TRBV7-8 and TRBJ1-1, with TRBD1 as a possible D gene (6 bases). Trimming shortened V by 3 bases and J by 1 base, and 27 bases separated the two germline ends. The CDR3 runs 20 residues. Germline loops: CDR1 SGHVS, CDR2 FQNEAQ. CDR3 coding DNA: TGTGCCAGCAGCTTTAGATATCGCACAGGGCGCGTATCAGGGAACACTGAAGCTTTCTTT. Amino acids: CASSFRYRTGRVSGNTEAFF. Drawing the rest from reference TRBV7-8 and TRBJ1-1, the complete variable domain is GAGVSQSPRYKVAKRGQDVALRCDPISGHVSLFWYQQALGQGPEFLTYFQNEAQLDKSGLPSDRFFAERPEGSVSTLKIQRTQQEDSAVYLCASSFRYRTGRVSGNTEAFFGQGTRLTVV.

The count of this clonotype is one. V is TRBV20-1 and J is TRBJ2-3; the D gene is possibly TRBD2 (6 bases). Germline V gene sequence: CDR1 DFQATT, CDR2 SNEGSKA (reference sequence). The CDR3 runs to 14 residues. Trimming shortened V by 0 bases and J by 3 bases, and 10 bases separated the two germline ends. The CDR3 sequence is CSARDGGKTDTQYF. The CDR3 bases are TGCAGTGCTAGAGATGGGGGGAAAACAGATACGCAGTATTTT.

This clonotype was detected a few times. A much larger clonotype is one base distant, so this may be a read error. For the CDR3, the DNA is TGCGCCAGCAGCGTAGCGGGACAGAGATCCTCTGGGGCCAACGTCCGGACTTTC. This translates into CASSVAGQRSSGANVRTF. This rearrangement joins TRBV5-1 to TRBJ2-6, with a tentative D call TRBD2 (8 bases). The CDR3 totals 18 residues. The germline V gene has CDR1 SGHRS and CDR2 YFSETQ.

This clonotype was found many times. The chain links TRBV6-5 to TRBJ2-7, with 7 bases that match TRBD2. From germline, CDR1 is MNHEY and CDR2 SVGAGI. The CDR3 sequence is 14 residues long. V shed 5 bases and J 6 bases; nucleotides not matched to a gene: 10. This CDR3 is CASSPRGGPGEQYF. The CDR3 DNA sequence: TGTGCCAGCAGTCCGAGGGGAGGGCCGGGCGAGCAGTACTTC.

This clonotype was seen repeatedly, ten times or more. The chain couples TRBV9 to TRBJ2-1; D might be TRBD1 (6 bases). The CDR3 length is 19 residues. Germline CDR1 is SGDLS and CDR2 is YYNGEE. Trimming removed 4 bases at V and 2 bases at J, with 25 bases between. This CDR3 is CASSSEPVGTRGPYNEQFF. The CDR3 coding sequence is TGTGCCAGCAGCTCGGAACCAGTCGGGACACGTGGCCCCTACAATGAGCAGTTCTTC.

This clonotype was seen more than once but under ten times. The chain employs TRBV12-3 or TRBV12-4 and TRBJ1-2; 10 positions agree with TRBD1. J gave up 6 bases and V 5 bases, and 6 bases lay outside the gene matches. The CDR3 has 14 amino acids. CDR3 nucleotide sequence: TGTGCCAGCAGTCCCGGGACAGGGGATCATGGCTACACCTTC. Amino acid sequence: CASSPGTGDHGYTF.

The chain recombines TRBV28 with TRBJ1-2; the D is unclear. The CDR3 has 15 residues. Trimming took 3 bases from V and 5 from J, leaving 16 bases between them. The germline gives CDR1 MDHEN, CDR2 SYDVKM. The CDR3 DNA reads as TGTGCCAGCAGTTTGGGCGGCGGTGTCAGATATGGCTACACCTTC. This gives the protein CASSLGGGVRYGYTF.

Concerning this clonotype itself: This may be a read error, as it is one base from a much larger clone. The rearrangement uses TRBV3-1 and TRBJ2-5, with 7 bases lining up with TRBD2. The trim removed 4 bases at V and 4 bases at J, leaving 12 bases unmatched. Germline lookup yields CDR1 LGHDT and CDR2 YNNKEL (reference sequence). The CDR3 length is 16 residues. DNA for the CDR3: TGTGCCAGCAGCCCGGCAATAGCGGGCGATGTAGAGACCCAGTACTTC. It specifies CASSPAIAGDVETQYF.

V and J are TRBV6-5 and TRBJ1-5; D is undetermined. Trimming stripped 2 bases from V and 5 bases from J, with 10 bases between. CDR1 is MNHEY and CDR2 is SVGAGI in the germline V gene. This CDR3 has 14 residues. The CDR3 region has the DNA TGTGCCAGCAGTTACGGGGATGGGGATCAGCCCCAGCATTTT. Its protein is CASSYGDGDQPQHF.

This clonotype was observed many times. DNA for the CDR3: TGTGCCAGCAGCCAAGACAGCCAAGAGACCCAGTACTTC. It translates to CASSQDSQETQYF. V is TRBV4-2 and J is TRBJ2-5; D ambiguous. Germline V gene lookup returns CDR1 LGHNA and CDR2 YNFKEQ. This CDR3 has 13 residues. With 0 bases removed from V and 1 base from J, the gap between germline ends came to 3 bases.